This TCR beta chain came from a study of identical twins. General observations from the study: Cross-sectional statistics underpinned the conclusions; the same donors were not followed. Among monozygotic twins, out-of-frame TCR alpha sharing exceeded what models predicted.

TCRdb used MiXCR to reprocess the 5' RACE reads, holding one entry per CDR3 protein. This sample has 470,000 or so distinct CDR3 sequences; roughly 26% occur once, and the top ten carry 2.9%. The CDR3 totals 14 residues. Trimming took 0 bases from V and 6 from J, leaving 9 bases between them. From germline, CDR1 is PRHDT and CDR2 FYEKMQ (reference sequence). With regard to this clonotype: Its antigen is still unknown.

This sample was also put to use in a study of T cells expressing NK-cell markers. That investigation notes: Researchers got TCR beta repertoires out of sorted CD3+CD56+NKG2C+, CD3+CD56+NKG2C- and CD3+CD56-NKG2C+ T cells. One observes that, in a handful of donors, these clonotypes were also the leading ones within the CD3+CD56-NKG2C+ fraction.

The TCR sequence derives from a woman aged 18-29 years in good health. The chain joins TRBV13 to TRBJ2-1; maybe TRBD2 (5 bases). Sequencing was performed on CD4+ T cells sorted from blood. The CDR3 loop is CASSLGVGGNEQFF. DNA for the CDR3: TGTGCCAGCAGCTTAGGAGTAGGAGGCAATGAGCAGTTCTTC.